These T cell receptor beta chains were read from a single sample in a study of CD8+CD57+ T cells in acquired aplastic anemia. TCRdb used MiXCR to reprocess the reads, holding one entry per CDR3 protein. The sample has some 160,000 distinct CDR3 sequences; around half are singletons. The sequencing sample was made of sorted CD4+, CD8+, or CD8+CD57+ T cells (not recorded which) from PBMCs. The origin of the receptors is a human donor with aplastic anemia. Each CDR3 is given with its conserved first and last residue. A D gene is named only where the DNA matches it firmly. Clone sizes are given selectively: once, few, many, or a class where the clone is expanded.

V	D	size	J	CDR3	DNA
TRBV7-3	TRBD2	.	TRBJ2-3	CASSLIGRRASGEADTQYF	TGTGCCAGCAGCTTAATAGGGCGAAGGGCTAGCGGGGAAGCAGATACGCAGTATTTT
TRBV19	.	many	TRBJ1-3	CATRGTLGPGNTIYF	TGTGCCACCCGGGGGACACTAGGACCTGGAAACACCATATATTTT
TRBV19	.	.	TRBJ1-6	CASSIEPGNSPLHF	TGTGCCAGTAGTATCGAGCCAGGGAATTCACCCCTCCACTTT
TRBV7-9	.	.	TRBJ1-1	CASSPVGDTEAFF	TGTGCCAGCAGCCCCGTGGGAGACACTGAAGCTTTCTTT
TRBV11-1	.	.	TRBJ2-1	CASSTGTGANEQFF	TGTGCCAGCAGCACGGGGACGGGGGCAAATGAGCAGTTCTTC
TRBV7-9	.	.	TRBJ1-4	CASRPKGRIGEKLFF	TGTGCCAGCCGACCTAAGGGGCGTATTGGTGAAAAACTGTTTTTT
TRBV5-1	.	.	TRBJ1-5	CASSLGGNGQPQHF	TGCGCCAGCAGCTTGGGAGGGAACGGTCAGCCCCAGCATTTT
TRBV7-2	.	few	TRBJ2-7	CASVRDSSYEQYF	TGTGCCAGCGTCCGCGACAGCTCCTACGAGCAGTACTTC
TRBV25-1	.	many	TRBJ2-3	CASSETRQTDTQYF	TGTGCCAGCAGTGAAACTCGACAGACAGATACGCAGTATTTT
TRBV2	TRBD2	.	TRBJ2-3	CASSPSGGSTDTQYF	TGTGCCAGCAGCCCTAGCGGGGGGAGCACAGATACGCAGTATTTT
TRBV15	TRBD2	.	TRBJ2-1	CATWPSGRDVNEQFF	TGTGCCACCTGGCCCAGCGGGAGGGATGTCAATGAGCAGTTCTTC
TRBV11-2	.	.	TRBJ2-2	CASSLEPPNTGELFF	TGTGCCAGCAGCTTAGAACCACCGAACACCGGGGAGCTGTTTTTT
TRBV3-1	.	.	TRBJ2-2	CASWFIPNGELFF	TGTGCCAGCTGGTTCATTCCGAACGGGGAGCTGTTTTTT
TRBV28	.	.	TRBJ1-2	CASSLVGYGYTF	TGTGCCAGCAGTTTGGTCGGATATGGCTACACCTTC
TRBV30	.	.	TRBJ2-1	CAWSRITHNGEQFF	TGTGCCTGGAGTCGGATTACCCACAATGGTGAGCAGTTCTTC
TRBV24-1	.	.	TRBJ2-5	CATSDLQRKGTQYF	TGTGCCACCAGTGATCTACAAAGGAAGGGGACCCAGTACTTC
TRBV3-1	.	few	TRBJ1-1	CASSQDLMHTEAFF	TGTGCCAGCAGCCAAGATCTAATGCACACTGAAGCTTTCTTT
TRBV5-4	.	many	TRBJ2-1	CASSLAWGSYNEQFF	TGTGCCAGCAGCTTGGCGTGGGGATCCTACAATGAGCAGTTCTTC
TRBV5-6	.	many	TRBJ1-2	CASSLLQEYGYTF	TGTGCCAGCAGCTTGCTACAGGAGTATGGCTACACCTTC
TRBV6-1	.	few	TRBJ1-1	CASSLLRDLGTEAFF	TGTGCCAGCAGTCTCCTCAGGGATTTAGGCACTGAAGCTTTCTTT
TRBV7-2	.	.	TRBJ2-7	CASRGGALYEQYF	TGTGCCAGCAGGGGGGGGGCCCTGTACGAGCAGTACTTC
TRBV7-9	TRBD1	many	TRBJ1-4	CASSLAGQGEKLFF	TGTGCCAGCAGCTTAGCAGGACAGGGGGAAAAACTGTTTTTT
TRBV10-3	TRBD1	.	TRBJ1-2	CAIRLQGAGGYTF	TGTGCCATCAGGCTACAGGGGGCAGGTGGCTACACCTTC
TRBV30	TRBD1	few	TRBJ2-5	CASLPGQGNQETQYF	TGTGCCTCCCTACCGGGACAGGGCAACCAAGAGACCCAGTACTTC
TRBV9	TRBD1	many	TRBJ1-1	CASSVGRLTQGDTEAFF	TGTGCCAGCAGCGTGGGACGGCTCACCCAGGGGGACACTGAAGCTTTCTTT
TRBV7-7	.	few	TRBJ1-1	CASSLDSNTEAFF	TGTGCTAGCAGCTTAGACAGTAACACTGAAGCTTTCTTT
TRBV9	.	.	TRBJ1-3	CASSPGRVGNTIYF	TGTGCCAGCAGCCCAGGACGGGTGGGGAACACCATATATTTT
TRBV14	TRBD1	many	TRBJ1-2	CASSHSSGTVYGYTF	TGTGCCAGCAGCCACTCCTCCGGGACAGTCTATGGCTACACCTTC
TRBV19	TRBD1	.	TRBJ2-3	CASRAGGLDTQYF	TGTGCCAGTAGGGCAGGGGGCTTGGATACGCAGTATTTT
TRBV12-3/TRBV12-4	.	many	TRBJ1-2	CASRTQGKGYTF	TGTGCCAGCAGGACCCAGGGGAAGGGCTACACCTTC
TRBV11-1	TRBD2	few	TRBJ2-3	CASSWTSGVGDTQYF	TGTGCCAGCAGCTGGACTAGCGGGGTGGGAGATACGCAGTATTTT
TRBV11-2	.	many	TRBJ2-3	CASSPRRVDSDTQYF	TGTGCCAGCAGCCCCCGCAGGGTGGACTCAGATACGCAGTATTTT
TRBV5-6	.	.	TRBJ1-4	CASSSDTGPSEKLFF	TGTGCCAGCAGCTCAGACACAGGGCCGAGTGAAAAACTGTTTTTT
TRBV2	.	many	TRBJ1-5	CASSEDGSPQPQHF	TGTGCCAGCAGTGAAGACGGCAGTCCCCAGCCCCAGCATTTT
TRBV4-1	.	.	TRBJ1-1	CASSQDEDSPEAFF	TGCGCCAGCAGCCAAGACGAGGACAGTCCTGAAGCTTTCTTT
TRBV10-3	TRBD2	.	TRBJ2-2	CAISTGREDTGELFF	TGTGCCATCAGTACCGGTCGGGAGGACACCGGGGAGCTGTTTTTT
TRBV15	.	few	TRBJ1-6	CATSRSDGDSPLHF	TGTGCCACCAGCAGATCAGACGGGGATTCACCCCTCCACTTT
TRBV5-5	.	.	TRBJ2-7	CASSSGWEEQYF	TGTGCCAGCAGCTCAGGATGGGAGGAGCAGTACTTC
TRBV29-1	TRBD1	few	TRBJ1-1	CSVEQGANTEAFF	TGCAGCGTGGAACAGGGGGCGAACACTGAAGCTTTCTTT
TRBV4-1	.	few	TRBJ1-5	CPSSQVSGRSNQPQHF	TGCCCCAGCAGCCAAGTCAGCGGTCGTAGCAATCAGCCCCAGCATTTT
TRBV7-8	TRBD1	few	TRBJ2-5	CASSTWDRVEETQYF	TGTGCCAGTAGTACCTGGGACAGGGTCGAAGAGACCCAGTACTTC
TRBV19	TRBD1	once	TRBJ2-3	CASRGQGAGRSTDTQYF	TGTGCCAGTAGGGGACAGGGGGCGGGGAGGAGTACAGATACGCAGTATTTT
TRBV5-5	TRBD1	.	TRBJ2-5	CASMGTGRQETQYF	TGTGCCAGCATGGGGACAGGGCGGCAAGAGACCCAGTACTTC
TRBV7-2	.	many	TRBJ1-1	CASSLSQGTEAFF	TGTGCCAGCAGCTTAAGTCAGGGCACTGAAGCTTTCTTT
TRBV20-1	TRBD1	many	TRBJ1-4	CSASPGQAATNEKLFF	TGCAGTGCATCGCCGGGACAGGCCGCAACTAATGAAAAACTGTTTTTT
TRBV24-1	.	once	TRBJ2-6	CATSTPTAGANVLTF	TGTGCCACCAGTACGCCGACGGCCGGGGCCAACGTCCTGACTTTC
TRBV19	.	few	TRBJ2-7	CASSIGGMPIEQYF	TGTGCCAGTAGTATAGGGGGGATGCCTATCGAGCAGTACTTC
TRBV27	TRBD2	few	TRBJ2-5	CASSLRPAGGLKETQYF	TGTGCCAGCAGTTTGAGACCCGCGGGGGGCCTTAAAGAGACCCAGTACTTC
TRBV16	.	many	TRBJ1-1	CARLRTENTEAFF	TGTGCCAGGCTTCGGACGGAGAACACTGAAGCTTTCTTT